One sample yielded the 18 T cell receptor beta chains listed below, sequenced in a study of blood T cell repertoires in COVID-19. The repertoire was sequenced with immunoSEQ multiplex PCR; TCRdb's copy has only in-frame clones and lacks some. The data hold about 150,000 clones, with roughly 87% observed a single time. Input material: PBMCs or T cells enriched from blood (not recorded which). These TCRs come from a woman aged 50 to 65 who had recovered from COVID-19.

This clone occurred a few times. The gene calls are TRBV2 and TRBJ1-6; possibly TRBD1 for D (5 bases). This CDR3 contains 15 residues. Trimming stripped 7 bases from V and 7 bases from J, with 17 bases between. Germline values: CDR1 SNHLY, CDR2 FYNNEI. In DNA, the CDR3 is TGTGCCAGCACCAGAAGCAGGGTAAAGAATTCACCCCTCCACTTT. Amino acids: CASTRSRVKNSPLHF.

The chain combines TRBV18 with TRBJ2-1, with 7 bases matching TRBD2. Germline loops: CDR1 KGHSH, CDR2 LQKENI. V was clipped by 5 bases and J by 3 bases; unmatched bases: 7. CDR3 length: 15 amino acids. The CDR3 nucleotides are TGTGCCAGCTCATCAGTGGGGGGGGACTACAATGAGCAGTTCTTC. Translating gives CASSSVGGDYNEQFF.

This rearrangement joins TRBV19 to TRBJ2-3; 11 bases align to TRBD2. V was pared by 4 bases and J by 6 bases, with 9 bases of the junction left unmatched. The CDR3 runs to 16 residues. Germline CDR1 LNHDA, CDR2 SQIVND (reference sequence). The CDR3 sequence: CASSTRAGLAGDTQYF. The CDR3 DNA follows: TGTGCCAGTAGTACGAGAGCAGGACTAGCGGGTGATACGCAGTATTTT.

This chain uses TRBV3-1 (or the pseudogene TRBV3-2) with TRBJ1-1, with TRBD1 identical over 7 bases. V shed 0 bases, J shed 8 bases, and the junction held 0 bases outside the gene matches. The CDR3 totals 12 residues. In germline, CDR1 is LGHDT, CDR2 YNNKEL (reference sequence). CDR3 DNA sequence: TGTGCCAGCAGCCAAGAGGGACAGGAAGCTTTCTTT. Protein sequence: CASSQEGQEAFF.

The CDR3 DNA is TGTGCCAGCAGTTCTTGGGACAGGGGTAGACAAGAGACCCAGTACTTC. It translates to CASSSWDRGRQETQYF. V is TRBV28 and J is TRBJ2-5; 10 positions match TRBD1. V lost 4 bases, J lost 2 bases, and 7 bases stayed unmatched. In germline, CDR1 is MDHEN, CDR2 SYDVKM. This CDR3 comprises 16 residues.

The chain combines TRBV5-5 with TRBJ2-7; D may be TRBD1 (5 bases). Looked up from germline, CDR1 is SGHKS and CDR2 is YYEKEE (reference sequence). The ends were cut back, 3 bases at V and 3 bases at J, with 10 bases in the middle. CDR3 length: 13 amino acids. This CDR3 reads CASSSAGRYEQYF. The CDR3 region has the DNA TGTGCCAGCAGCTCCGCAGGGCGCTACGAGCAGTACTTC.

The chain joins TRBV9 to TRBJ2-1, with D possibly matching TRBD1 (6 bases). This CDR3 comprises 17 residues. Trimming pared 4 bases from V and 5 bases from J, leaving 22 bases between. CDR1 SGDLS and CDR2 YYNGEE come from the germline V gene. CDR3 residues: CASSLSVPGQPNNEQFF. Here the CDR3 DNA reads TGTGCCAGCAGCCTCTCGGTCCCGGGACAACCGAACAATGAGCAGTTCTTC.

CDR3 in amino acids: CASSVRGGDYGELFF. The CDR3 DNA reads TGTGCCAGCAGCGTCCGGGGAGGGGACTACGGGGAGCTGTTTTTT. The chain links TRBV14 to TRBJ2-2; 7 nucleotides agree with TRBD2. Germline lookup yields CDR1 SGHDN and CDR2 FVKESK. This CDR3 has 15 amino acids. The J segment lost 7 bases and the V segment lost 5 bases, leaving 10 bases of the junction unmatched.

CDR3 protein: CASSRRGWNSPLHF. In DNA form, the CDR3 reads TGTGCCAGCAGCCGCAGGGGTTGGAATTCACCCCTCCACTTT. The chain links TRBV11-3 to TRBJ1-6; D is perhaps TRBD1 (6 bases). The V end was cut by 5 bases, the J end by 7 bases, with 12 bases between. Germline lookup yields CDR1 SGHNT and CDR2 YENEEA. This CDR3 has 14 amino acids.

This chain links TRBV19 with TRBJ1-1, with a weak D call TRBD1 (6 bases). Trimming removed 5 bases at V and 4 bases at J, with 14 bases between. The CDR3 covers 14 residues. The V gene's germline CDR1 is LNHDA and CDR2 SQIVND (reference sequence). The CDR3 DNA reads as TGTGCCAGTAGTCCAGGGGCAGGGACCACTGAAGCTTTCTTT. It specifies CASSPGAGTTEAFF.

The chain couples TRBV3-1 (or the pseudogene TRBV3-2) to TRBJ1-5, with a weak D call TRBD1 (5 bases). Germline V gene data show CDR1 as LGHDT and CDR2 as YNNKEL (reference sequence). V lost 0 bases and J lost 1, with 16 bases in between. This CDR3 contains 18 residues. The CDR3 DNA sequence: TGTGCCAGCAGCCAAGATATGCCCAGGGCGCAGAGCAATCAGCCCCAGCATTTT. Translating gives CASSQDMPRAQSNQPQHF.

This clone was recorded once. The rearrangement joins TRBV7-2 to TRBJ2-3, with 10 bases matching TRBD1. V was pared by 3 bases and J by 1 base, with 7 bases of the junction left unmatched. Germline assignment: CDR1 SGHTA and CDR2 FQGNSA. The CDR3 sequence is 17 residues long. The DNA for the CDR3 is TGTGCCAGCAGCTTGGGTCGGGGGACAGGGGGCACAGATACGCAGTATTTT. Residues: CASSLGRGTGGTDTQYF.

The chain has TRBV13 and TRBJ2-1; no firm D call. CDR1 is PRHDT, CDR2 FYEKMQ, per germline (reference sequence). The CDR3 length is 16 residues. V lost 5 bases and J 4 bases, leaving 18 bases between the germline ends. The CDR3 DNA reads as TGTGCCAGCAGCCCCCCCCTGGTCGATAGATACAATGAGCAGTTCTTC. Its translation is CASSPPLVDRYNEQFF.

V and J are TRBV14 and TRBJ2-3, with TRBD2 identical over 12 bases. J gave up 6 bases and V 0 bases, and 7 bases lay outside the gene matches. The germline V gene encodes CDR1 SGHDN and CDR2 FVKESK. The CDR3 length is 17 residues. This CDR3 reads CASSQDLGLAGTDTQYF. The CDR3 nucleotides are TGTGCCAGCAGCCAAGATTTAGGACTAGCGGGAACGGATACGCAGTATTTT.

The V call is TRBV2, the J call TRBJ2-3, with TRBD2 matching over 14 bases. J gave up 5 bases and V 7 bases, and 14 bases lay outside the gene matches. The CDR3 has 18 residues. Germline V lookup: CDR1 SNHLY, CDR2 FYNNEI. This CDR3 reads CASTPTSGRAVGRDTQYF. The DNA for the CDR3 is TGTGCCAGCACCCCGACTAGCGGGAGGGCCGTCGGTAGAGATACGCAGTATTTT.

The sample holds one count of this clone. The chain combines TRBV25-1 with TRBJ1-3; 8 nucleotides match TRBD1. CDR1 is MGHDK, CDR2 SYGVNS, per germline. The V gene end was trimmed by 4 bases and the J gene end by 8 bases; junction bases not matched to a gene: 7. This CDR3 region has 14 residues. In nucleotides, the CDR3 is TGTGCCAGCAGTGCAACGGACAGGGCGGACACCATATATTTT. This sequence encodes CASSATDRADTIYF.

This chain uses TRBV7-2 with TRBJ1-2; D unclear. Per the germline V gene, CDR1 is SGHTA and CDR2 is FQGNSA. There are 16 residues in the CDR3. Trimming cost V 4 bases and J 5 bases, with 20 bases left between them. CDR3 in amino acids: CASSSYDTERVYGYTF. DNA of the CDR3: TGTGCCAGCAGCTCATATGACACTGAGAGGGTATATGGCTACACCTTC.

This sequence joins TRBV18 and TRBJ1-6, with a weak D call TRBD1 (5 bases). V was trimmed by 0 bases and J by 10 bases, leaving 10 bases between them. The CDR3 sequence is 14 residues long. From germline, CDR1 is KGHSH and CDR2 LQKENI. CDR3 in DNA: TGTGCCAGCTCACCACCAGGGGAAAGATCACCCCTCCACTTT. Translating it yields CASSPPGERSPLHF.